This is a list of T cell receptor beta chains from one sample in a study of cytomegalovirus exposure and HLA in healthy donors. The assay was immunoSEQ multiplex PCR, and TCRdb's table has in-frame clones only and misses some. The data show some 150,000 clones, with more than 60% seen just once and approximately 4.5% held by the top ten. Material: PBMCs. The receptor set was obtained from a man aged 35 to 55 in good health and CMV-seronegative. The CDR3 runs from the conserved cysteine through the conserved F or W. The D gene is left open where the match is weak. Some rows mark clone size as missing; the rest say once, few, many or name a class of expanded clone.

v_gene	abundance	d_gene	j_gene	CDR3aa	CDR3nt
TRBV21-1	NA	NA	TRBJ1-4	CASSKRSENLF	TGTGCCAGCAGCAAGAGGAGCGAGAACCTTTTT
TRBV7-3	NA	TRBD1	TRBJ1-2	CASSLTGFDGYTF	TGTGCCAGCAGCTTGACAGGGTTCGATGGCTACACCTTC
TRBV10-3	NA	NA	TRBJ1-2	CAIRQQGDGYGYTF	TGTGCCATCAGGCAACAGGGAGACGGCTATGGCTACACCTTC
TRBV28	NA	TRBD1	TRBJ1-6	CASKPGTDNSPLHF	TGTGCCAGCAAACCCGGGACAGATAATTCACCCCTCCACTTT
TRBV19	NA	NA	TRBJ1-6	CASSMVLEDSNSPLHF	TGTGCCAGTAGTATGGTGCTAGAGGACTCAAATTCACCCCTCCACTTT
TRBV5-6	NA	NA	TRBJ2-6	CASSLLGGTGANVLTF	TGTGCCAGCAGCTTGCTTGGGGGCACTGGGGCCAACGTCCTGACTTTC
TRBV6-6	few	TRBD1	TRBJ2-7	CASSYTRQGYEQYF	TGTGCCAGCAGTTATACGAGACAGGGCTACGAGCAGTACTTC
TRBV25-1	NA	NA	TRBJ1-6	CASSALTGEAPLHF	TGTGCCAGCAGTGCCCTGACCGGGGAGGCACCCCTCCACTTT
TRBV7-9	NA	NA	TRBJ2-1	CASSSLAYNEQFF	TGTGCCAGCAGCTCTCTAGCCTACAATGAGCAGTTCTTC
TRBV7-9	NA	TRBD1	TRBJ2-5	CAGQGAMPKETQYF	TGTGCCGGTCAGGGGGCAATGCCCAAAGAGACCCAGTACTTC
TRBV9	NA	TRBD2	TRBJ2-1	CASSQGRGEYNEQFF	TGTGCCAGCAGCCAAGGGAGGGGCGAGTACAATGAGCAGTTCTTC
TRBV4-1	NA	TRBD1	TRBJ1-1	CASSHSRTGEAEAFF	TGCGCCAGCAGCCATAGCCGTACAGGGGAGGCTGAAGCTTTCTTT
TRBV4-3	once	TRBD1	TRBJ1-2	CASSRTGVHGYTF	TGCGCCAGCAGCCGAACAGGGGTCCATGGCTACACCTTC
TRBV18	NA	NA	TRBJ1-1	CASSPPVNTEAFF	TGTGCCAGCTCACCACCCGTGAACACTGAAGCTTTCTTT